This T cell receptor (beta chain) derives from a study of CXCR3-negative and CXCR3-positive naive CD8 T cells. Study-wide background: A total of some 130 million TRB reads was generated, with about 1.5 +/- 0.3 million per library. Whole-study results and caveats: For naive cells, CXCR3-negative and CXCR3-positive subsets had similar TRBV-TRBJ usage; for memory cells, usage differed. Memory CD8+ T cell repertoires were far less diverse than both naive subsets.

Per the germline V gene, CDR1 is LGHNA and CDR2 is YSLEER. This CDR3 is built from 15 residues. Remarks on this clonotype: Antigen unknown.

All TRB cDNA libraries came from 5' RACE performed with UMI labels. From the 5' RACE reads, TCRdb lists one entry per CDR3 protein and no DNA. This specimen shows about 40,000 distinct CDR3 sequences; the ten leading clones hold around a tenth. Material: memory CD8+ T cells from blood. This rearrangement joins TRBV4-3 to TRBJ2-1; the D gene TCRdb calls, TRBD1, cannot be checked with no DNA. The clonotype originates from a human donor in good health. Some clones in this sample may be carry-over from other donors' samples. The CDR3 is CASSQGQGRNNEQFF.